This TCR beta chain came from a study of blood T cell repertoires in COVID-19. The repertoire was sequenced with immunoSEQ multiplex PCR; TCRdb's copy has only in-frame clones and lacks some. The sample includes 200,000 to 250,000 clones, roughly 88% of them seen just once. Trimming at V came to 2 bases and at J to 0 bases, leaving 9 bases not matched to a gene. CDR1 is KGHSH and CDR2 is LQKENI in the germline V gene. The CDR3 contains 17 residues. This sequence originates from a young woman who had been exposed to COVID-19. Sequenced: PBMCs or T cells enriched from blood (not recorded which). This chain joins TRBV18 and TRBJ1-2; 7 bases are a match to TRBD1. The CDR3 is CASSPTGQTFTNYGYTF. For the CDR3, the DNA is TGTGCCAGCTCACCAACGGGACAGACCTTTACTAACTATGGCTACACCTTC.